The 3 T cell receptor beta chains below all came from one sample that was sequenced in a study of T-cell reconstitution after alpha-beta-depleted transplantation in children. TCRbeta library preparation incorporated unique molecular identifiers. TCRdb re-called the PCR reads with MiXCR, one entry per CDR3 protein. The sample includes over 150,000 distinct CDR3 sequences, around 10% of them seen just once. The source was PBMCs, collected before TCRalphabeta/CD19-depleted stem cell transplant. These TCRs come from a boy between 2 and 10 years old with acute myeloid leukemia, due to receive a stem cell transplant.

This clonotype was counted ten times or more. The CDR3 here is CASSSGQRFATNEKLFF. CDR3 bases: TGTGCCAGCAGTTCAGGGCAGCGATTTGCAACTAATGAAAAACTGTTTTTT. The genes are TRBV12-3 or TRBV12-4 and TRBJ1-4; the D gene is possibly TRBD1 (5 bases). Trimming took 4 bases from V and 0 from J, leaving 15 bases between them. The CDR3 extends over 17 amino acids.

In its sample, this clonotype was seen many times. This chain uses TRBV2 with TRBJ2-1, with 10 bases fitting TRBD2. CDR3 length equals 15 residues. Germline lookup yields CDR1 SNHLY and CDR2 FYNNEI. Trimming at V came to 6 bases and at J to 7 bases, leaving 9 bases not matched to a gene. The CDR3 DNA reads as TGTGCCAGCAGCCGTGAGCGGGGGGGCCGGAATGAGCAGTTCTTC. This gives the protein CASSRERGGRNEQFF.

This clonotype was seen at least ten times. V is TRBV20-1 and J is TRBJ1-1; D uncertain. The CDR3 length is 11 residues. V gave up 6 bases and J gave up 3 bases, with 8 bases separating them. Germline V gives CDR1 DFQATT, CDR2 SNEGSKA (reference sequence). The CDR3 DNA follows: TGCAGTGCCACAGATGACACTGAAGCTTTCTTT. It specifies CSATDDTEAFF.